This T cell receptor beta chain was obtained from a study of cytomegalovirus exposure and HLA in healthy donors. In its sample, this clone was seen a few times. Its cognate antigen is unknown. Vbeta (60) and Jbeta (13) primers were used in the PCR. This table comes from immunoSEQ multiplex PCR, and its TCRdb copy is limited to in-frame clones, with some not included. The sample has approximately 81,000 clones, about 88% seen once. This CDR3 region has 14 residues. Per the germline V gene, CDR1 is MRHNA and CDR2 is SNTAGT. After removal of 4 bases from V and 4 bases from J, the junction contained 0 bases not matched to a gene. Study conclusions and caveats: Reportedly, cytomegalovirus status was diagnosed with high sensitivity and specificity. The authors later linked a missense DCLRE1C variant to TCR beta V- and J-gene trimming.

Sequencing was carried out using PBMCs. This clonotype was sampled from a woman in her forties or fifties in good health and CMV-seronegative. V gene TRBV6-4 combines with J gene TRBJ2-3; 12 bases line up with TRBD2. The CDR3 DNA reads TGTGCCAGCAGTGCTAGCGGGGGGGCAGATACGCAGTATTTT. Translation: CASSASGGADTQYF.